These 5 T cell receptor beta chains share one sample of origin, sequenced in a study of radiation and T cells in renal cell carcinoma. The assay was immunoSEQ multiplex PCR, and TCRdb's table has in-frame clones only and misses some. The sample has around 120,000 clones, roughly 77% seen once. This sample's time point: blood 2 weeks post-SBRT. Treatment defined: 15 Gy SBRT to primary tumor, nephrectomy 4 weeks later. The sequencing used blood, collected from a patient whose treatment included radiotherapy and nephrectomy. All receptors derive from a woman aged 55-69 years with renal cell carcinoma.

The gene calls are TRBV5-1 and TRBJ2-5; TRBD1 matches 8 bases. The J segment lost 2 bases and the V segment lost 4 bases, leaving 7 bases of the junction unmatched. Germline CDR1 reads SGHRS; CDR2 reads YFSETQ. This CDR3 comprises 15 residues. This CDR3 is CASSQPDRAQETQYF. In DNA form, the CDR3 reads TGCGCCAGCAGCCAACCGGACAGGGCACAAGAGACCCAGTACTTC.

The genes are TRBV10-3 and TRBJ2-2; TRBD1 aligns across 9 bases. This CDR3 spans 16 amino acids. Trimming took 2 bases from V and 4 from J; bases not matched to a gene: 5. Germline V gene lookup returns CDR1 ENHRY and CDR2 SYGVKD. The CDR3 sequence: CAISEGRQGGTGELFF. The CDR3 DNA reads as TGTGCCATCAGTGAGGGGCGACAGGGGGGCACCGGGGAGCTGTTTTTT.

CDR3 region: CASSQDPSHEQYF. The CDR3 DNA sequence: TGTGCCAGCAGCCAAGATCCCAGCCACGAGCAGTACTTC. This chain links TRBV14 with TRBJ2-7; D gene uncertain. Germline CDR1 reads SGHDN; CDR2 reads FVKESK. The CDR3 runs to 13 residues. V lost 0 bases and J 5 bases, leaving 8 bases between the germline ends. The full variable domain, its missing parts supplied by reference TRBV14 and TRBJ2-7, is EAGVTQFPSHSVIEKGQTVTLRCDPISGHDNLYWYRRVMGKEIKFLLHFVKESKQDESGMPNNRFLAERTGGTYSTLKVQPAELEDSGVYFCASSQDPSHEQYFGPGTRLTVT.

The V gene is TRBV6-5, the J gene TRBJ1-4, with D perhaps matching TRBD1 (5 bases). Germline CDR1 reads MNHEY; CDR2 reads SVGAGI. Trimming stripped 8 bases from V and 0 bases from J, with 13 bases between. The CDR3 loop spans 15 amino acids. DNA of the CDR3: TGTGCCAGCGCCGCTACAGGCGCAACTAATGAAAAACTGTTTTTT. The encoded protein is CASAATGATNEKLFF.

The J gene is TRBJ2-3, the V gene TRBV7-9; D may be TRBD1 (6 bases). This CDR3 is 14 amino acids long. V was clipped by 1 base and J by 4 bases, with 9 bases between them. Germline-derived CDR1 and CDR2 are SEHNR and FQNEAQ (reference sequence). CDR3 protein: CASSLDRAADTQYF. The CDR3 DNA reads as TGTGCCAGCAGCTTAGACAGGGCGGCAGATACGCAGTATTTT. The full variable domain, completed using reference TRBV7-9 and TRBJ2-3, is DTGVSQNPRHKITKRGQNVTFRCDPISEHNRLYWYRQTLGQGPEFLTYFQNEAQLEKSRLLSDRFSAERPKGSFSTLEIQRTEQGDSAMYLCASSLDRAADTQYFGPGTRLTVL.